This TCR beta chain appears in the sequencing data of a study of blood T cell repertoires in COVID-19. As for the study in general: Samples representing acute and convalescent COVID-19 were sourced from the United States, Italy and Spain. PBMCs, B-cell-depleted T cells, or T cells were the source of the cDNA or gDNA that made up the material.

This CDR3 has 16 amino acids. CDR1 and CDR2 from the germline V gene are SGHRS and YFSETQ. V lost 1 base, J lost 2 bases, and 13 bases lay in between. Source study methods: Using reference gene primer amplification, nucleated cell counts were estimated. This table comes from immunoSEQ multiplex PCR, and its TCRdb copy is limited to in-frame clones, with some not included. Clone size and V and J calls were adopted from that table, with D and trimming inferred from the DNA. The sample records a few hundred thousand clones, around 87% being singletons. The J gene is TRBJ2-1, the V gene TRBV5-1, with a weak D call TRBD2 (5 bases). The sample taken for sequencing was peripheral blood. This receptor was obtained from a woman between 45 and 60 years old with acute or convalescent COVID-19. CDR3 sequence (DNA): TGCGCCAGCAGCTTGCAGGAGGACCTGACCTACAATGAGCAGTTCTTC. Amino acids: CASSLQEDLTYNEQFF.